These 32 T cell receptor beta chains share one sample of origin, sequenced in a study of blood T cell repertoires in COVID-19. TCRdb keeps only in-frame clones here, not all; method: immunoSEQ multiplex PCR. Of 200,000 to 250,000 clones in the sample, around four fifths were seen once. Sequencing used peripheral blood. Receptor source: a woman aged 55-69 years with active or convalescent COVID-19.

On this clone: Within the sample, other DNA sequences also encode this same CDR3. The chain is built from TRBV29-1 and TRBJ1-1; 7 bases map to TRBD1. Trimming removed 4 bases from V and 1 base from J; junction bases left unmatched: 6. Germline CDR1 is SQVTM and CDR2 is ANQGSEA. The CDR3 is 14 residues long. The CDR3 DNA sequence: TGCAGCGTTGCCCCCTGGACAGGGAACACTGAAGCTTTCTTT. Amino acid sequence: CSVAPWTGNTEAFF.

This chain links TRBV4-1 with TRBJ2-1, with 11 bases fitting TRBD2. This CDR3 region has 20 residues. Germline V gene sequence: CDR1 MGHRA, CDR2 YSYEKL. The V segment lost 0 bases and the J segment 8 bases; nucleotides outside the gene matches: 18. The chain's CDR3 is CASSQEWGLAGGPSPHEQFF. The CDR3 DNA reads TGCGCCAGCAGCCAAGAATGGGGTTTAGCGGGAGGGCCATCCCCCCATGAGCAGTTCTTC.

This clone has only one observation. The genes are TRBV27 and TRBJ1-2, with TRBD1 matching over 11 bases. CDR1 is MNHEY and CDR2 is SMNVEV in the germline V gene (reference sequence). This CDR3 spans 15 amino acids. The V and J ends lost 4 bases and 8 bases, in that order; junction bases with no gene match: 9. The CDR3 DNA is TGTGCCAGCAGTTCAAGGACAGGGGGCTTTAACGGCTACACCTTC. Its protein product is CASSSRTGGFNGYTF.

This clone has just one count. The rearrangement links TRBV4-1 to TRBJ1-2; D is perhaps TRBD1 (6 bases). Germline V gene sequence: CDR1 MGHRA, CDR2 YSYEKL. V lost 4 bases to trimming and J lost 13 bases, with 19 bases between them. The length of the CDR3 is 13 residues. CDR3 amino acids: CASSPSGQFLGTF. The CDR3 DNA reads TGCGCCAGCAGCCCCTCCGGACAGTTCTTAGGCACCTTC.

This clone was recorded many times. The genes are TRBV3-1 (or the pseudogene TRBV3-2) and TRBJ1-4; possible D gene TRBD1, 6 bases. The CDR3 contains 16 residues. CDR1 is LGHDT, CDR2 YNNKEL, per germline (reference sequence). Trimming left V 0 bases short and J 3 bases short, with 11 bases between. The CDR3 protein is CASSQDSRGSNEKLFF. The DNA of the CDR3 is TGTGCCAGCAGCCAAGATAGCAGGGGTTCTAATGAAAAACTGTTTTTT.

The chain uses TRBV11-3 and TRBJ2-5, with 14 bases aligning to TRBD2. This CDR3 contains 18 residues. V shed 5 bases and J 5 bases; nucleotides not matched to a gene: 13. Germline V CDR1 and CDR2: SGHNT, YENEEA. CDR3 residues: CASSLGLAGGMVEETQYF. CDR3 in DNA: TGTGCCAGCAGCCTCGGACTAGCGGGAGGTATGGTAGAGGAGACCCAGTACTTC.

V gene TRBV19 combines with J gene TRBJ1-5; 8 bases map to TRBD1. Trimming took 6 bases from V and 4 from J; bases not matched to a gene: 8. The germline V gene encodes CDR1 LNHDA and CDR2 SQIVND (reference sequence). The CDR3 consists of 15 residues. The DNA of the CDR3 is TGTGCCAGTAGGCCTAGGACAGGGAATAATCAGCCCCAGCATTTT. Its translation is CASRPRTGNNQPQHF.

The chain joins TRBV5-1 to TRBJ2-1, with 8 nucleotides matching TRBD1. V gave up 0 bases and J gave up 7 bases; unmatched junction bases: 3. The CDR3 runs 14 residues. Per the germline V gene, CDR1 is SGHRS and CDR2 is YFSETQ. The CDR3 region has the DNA TGCGCCAGCAGCTTGGCTACAGGGGGAAATGAGCAGTTCTTC. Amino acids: CASSLATGGNEQFF.

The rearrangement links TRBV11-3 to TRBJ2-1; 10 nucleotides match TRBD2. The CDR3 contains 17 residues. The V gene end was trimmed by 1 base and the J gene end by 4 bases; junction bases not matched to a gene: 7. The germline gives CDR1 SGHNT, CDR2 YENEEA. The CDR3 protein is CASSLVASGREYNEQFF. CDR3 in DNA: TGTGCCAGCAGCTTAGTTGCTAGCGGGAGAGAGTACAATGAGCAGTTCTTC.

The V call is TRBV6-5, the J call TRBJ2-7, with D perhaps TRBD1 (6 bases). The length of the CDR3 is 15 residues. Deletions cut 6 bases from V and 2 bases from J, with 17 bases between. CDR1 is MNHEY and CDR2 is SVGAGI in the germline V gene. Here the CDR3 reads CASRIRDKVTYEQYF. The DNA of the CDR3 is TGTGCCAGCAGGATCCGGGACAAAGTAACCTACGAGCAGTACTTC.

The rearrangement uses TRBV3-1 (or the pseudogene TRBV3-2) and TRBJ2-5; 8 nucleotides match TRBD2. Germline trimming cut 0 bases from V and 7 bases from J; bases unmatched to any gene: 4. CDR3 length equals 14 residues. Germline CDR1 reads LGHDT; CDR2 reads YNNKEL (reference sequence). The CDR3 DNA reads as TGTGCCAGCAGCCAAGAAGGACGGGAGGGGACCCAGTACTTC. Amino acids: CASSQEGREGTQYF.

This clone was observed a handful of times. CDR3 sequence: CASRVGIGGQPQHF. CDR3 nucleotides: TGTGCCAGCAGGGTAGGGATCGGCGGGCAGCCCCAGCATTTT. This chain uses TRBV28 with TRBJ1-5, with no clear D. The CDR3 is 14 residues long. The V end lost 6 bases, the J end lost 7 bases, and 16 bases lay between the germline ends. The germline CDR1 and CDR2 sequences are MDHEN and SYDVKM.

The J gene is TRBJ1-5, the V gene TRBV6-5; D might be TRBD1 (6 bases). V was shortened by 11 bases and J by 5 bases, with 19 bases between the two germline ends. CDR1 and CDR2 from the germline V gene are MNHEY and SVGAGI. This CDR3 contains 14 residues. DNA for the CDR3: TGTGCCGTACTCTCCGGGACACTAGATCAGCCCCAGCATTTT. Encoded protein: CAVLSGTLDQPQHF.

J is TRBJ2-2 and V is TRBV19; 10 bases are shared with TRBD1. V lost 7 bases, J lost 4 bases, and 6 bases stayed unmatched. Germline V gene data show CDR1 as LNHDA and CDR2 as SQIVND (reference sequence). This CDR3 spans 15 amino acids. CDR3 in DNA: TGTGCCAGTAAGGCCAGGACAGGGGGCACCGGGGAGCTGTTTTTT. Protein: CASKARTGGTGELFF.

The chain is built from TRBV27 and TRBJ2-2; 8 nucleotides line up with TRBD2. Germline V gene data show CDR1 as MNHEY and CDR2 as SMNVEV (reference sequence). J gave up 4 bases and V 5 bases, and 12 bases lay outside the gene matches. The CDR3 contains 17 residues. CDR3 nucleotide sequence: TGTGCCAGCAGTCTAACCCCCCCGGGGGGGTCCACCGGGGAGCTGTTTTTT. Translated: CASSLTPPGGSTGELFF.

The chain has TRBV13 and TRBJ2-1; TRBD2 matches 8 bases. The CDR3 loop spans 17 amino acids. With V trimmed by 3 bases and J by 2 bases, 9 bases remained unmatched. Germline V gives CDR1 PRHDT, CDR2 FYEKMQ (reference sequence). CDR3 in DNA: TGTGCCAGCAGCTTGGGGGCCGGCGGGAGGCCCTACAATGAGCAGTTCTTC. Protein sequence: CASSLGAGGRPYNEQFF.

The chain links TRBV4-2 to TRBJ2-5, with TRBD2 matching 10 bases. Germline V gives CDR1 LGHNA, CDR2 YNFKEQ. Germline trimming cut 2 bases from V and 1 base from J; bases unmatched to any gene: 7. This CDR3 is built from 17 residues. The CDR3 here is CASSQRVSGGAQETQYF. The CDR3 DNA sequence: TGTGCCAGCAGCCAAAGAGTAAGCGGGGGGGCCCAAGAGACCCAGTACTTC.

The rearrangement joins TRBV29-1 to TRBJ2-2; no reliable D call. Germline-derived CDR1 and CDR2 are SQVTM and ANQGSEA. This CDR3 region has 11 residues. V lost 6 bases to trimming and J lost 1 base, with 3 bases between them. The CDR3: CSVRNTGELFF. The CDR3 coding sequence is TGCAGCGTCAGGAACACCGGGGAGCTGTTTTTT.

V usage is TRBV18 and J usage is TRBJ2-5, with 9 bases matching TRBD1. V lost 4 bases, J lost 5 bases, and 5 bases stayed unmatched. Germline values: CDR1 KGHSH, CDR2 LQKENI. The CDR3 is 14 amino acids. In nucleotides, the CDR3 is TGTGCCAGCTCACTAACAGGGGGCTTGGAGACCCAGTACTTC. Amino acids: CASSLTGGLETQYF. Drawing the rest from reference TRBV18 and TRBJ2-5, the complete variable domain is NAGVMQNPRHLVRRRGQEARLRCSPMKGHSHVYWYRQLPEEGLKFMVYLQKENIIDESGMPKERFSAEFPKEGPSILRIQQVVRGDSAAYFCASSLTGGLETQYFGPGTRLLVL.

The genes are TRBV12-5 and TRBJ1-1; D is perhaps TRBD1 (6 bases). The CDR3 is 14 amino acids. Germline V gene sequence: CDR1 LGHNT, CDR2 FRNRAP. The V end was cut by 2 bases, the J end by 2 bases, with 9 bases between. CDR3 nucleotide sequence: TGTGCTAGTGGTTTGTTGGACAGCAACACTGAAGCTTTCTTT. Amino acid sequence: CASGLLDSNTEAFF.

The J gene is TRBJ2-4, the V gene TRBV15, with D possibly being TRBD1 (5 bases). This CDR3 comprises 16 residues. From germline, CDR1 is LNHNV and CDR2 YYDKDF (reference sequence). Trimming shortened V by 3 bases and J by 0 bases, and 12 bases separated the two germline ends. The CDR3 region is CATSRGPQGAKNIQYF. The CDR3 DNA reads TGTGCCACCAGCAGGGGCCCTCAGGGAGCCAAAAACATTCAGTACTTC.

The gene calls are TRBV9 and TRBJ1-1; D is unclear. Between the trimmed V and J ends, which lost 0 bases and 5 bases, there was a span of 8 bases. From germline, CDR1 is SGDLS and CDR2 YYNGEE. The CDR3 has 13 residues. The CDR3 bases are TGTGCCAGCAGCGTAGAGCCCTGGACTGAAGCTTTCTTT. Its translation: CASSVEPWTEAFF. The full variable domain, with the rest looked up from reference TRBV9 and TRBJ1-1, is DSGVTQTPKHLITATGQRVTLRCSPRSGDLSVYWYQQSLDQGLQFLIQYYNGEERAKGNILERFSAQQFPDLHSELNLSSLELGDSALYFCASSVEPWTEAFFGQGTRLTVV.

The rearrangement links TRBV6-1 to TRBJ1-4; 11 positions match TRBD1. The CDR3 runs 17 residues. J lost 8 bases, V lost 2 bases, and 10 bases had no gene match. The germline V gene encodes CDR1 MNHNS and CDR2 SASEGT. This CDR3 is CASSENKWTGGAEKLFF. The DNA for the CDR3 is TGTGCCAGCAGTGAAAACAAATGGACAGGGGGCGCAGAAAAACTGTTTTTT.

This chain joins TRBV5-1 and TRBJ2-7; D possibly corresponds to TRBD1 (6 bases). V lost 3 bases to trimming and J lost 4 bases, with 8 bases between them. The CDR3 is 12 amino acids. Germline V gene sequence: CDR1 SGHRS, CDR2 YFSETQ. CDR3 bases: TGCGCCAGCAGCTCACAGGGATACGAGCAGTACTTC. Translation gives CASSSQGYEQYF.

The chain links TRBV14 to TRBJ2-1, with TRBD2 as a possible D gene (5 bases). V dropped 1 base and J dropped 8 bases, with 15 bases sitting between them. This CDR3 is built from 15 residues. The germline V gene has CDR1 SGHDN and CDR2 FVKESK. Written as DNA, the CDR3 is TGTGCCAGCAGCCAAGGGTCAGGTAGCGTTTATGAGCAGTTCTTC. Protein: CASSQGSGSVYEQFF. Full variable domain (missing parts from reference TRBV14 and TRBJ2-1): EAGVTQFPSHSVIEKGQTVTLRCDPISGHDNLYWYRRVMGKEIKFLLHFVKESKQDESGMPNNRFLAERTGGTYSTLKVQPAELEDSGVYFCASSQGSGSVYEQFFGPGTRLTVL.

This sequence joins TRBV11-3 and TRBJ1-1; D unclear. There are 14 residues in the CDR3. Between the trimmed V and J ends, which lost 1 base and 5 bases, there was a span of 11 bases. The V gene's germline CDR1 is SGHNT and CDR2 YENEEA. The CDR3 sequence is CASSLASGRTEAFF. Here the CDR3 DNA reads TGTGCCAGCAGCTTAGCCAGCGGTCGGACTGAAGCTTTCTTT.

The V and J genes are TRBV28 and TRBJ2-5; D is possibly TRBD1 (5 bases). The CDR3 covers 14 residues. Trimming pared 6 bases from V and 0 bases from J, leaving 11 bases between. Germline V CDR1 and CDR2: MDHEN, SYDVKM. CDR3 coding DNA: TGTGCCAGCAGATTGGGGCGGAACCAAGAGACCCAGTACTTC. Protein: CASRLGRNQETQYF.

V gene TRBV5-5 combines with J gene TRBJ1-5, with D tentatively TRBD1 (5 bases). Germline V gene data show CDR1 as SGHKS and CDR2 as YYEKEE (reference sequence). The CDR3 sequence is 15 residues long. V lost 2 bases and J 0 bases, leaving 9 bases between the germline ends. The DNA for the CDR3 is TGTGCCAGCAGCTTTTCGGGGGATAGCAATCAGCCCCAGCATTTT. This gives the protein CASSFSGDSNQPQHF.

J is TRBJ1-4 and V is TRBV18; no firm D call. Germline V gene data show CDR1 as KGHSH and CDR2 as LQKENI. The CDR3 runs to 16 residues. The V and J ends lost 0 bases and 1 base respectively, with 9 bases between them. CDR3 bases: TGTGCCAGCTCACCACCGAGGGCACTAACTAATGAAAAACTGTTTTTT. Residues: CASSPPRALTNEKLFF.

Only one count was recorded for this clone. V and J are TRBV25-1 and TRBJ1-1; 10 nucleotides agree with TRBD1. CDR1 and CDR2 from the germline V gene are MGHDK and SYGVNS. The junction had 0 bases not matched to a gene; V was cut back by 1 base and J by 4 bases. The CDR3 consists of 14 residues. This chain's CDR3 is CASSEWTGGTEAFF. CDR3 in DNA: TGTGCCAGCAGTGAATGGACAGGGGGCACTGAAGCTTTCTTT.

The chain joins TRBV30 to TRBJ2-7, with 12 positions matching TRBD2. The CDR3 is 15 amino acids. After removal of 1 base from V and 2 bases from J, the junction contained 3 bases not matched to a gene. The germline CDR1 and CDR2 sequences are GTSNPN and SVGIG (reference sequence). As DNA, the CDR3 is TGTGCCTGGAGTGGGACTAGCGGGAATGCCTACGAGCAGTACTTC. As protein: CAWSGTSGNAYEQYF.

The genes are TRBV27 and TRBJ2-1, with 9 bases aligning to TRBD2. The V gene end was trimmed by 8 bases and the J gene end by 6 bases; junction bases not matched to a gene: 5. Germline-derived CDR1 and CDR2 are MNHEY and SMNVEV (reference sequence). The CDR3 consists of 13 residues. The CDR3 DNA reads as TGTGCCAGCGGGCGACTAGCGGCCAATGAGCAGTTCTTC. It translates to CASGRLAANEQFF.